This note documents a single T cell receptor beta chain sequence. Losses at the gene ends were 5 bases for V and 4 bases for J; bases not matched to a gene: 9. Germline V gene data show CDR1 as SGHTA and CDR2 as FQGNSA. The CDR3 contains 15 residues. The sample is drawn from a study of blood T cell repertoires in COVID-19. Looking at the study overall: Samples of COVID-19 (acute and convalescent) were obtained from the United States, Italy and Spain. Sources were T cells, B-cell-depleted T cells, or PBMCs; the material itself was cDNA or gDNA.

This table comes from immunoSEQ multiplex PCR, and its TCRdb copy is limited to in-frame clones, with some not included. The sample has 200,000 or so clones, around four fifths seen once. Enrolment of Seattle patients took place during active infection, and they were followed longitudinally. This rearrangement joins TRBV7-2 to TRBJ2-3, with 7 bases that match TRBD2. This receptor was taken from a woman older than 75 with COVID-19, enrolled during active disease. The sample consisted of peripheral blood. CDR3 sequence reads: CASSPVLAVADTQYF. DNA for the CDR3: TGTGCCAGCAGCCCCGTCCTAGCGGTCGCAGATACGCAGTATTTT.